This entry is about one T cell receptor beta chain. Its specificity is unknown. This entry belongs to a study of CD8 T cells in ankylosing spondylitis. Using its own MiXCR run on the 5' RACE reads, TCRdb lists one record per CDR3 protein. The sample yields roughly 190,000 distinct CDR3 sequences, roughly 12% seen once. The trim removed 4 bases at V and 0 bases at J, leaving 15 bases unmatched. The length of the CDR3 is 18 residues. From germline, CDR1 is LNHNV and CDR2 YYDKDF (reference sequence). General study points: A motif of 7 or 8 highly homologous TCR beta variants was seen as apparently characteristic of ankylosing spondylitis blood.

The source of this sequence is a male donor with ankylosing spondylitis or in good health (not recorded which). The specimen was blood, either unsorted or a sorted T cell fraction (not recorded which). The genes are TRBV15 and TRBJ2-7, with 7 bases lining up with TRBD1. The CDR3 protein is CATSTAESGTESSYEQYF. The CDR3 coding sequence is TGTGCCACCAGCACCGCCGAGTCGGGGACAGAGAGCTCCTACGAGCAGTACTTC.